Listed here is a single T cell receptor beta chain. Its target is not known. TCRdb ran MiXCR on the 5' RACE reads and lists one entry per CDR3 protein. The top ten clones hold about 0.3% of a sample with 1.5 million to 2 million distinct CDR3 sequences, roughly 35% of them seen once. The sample comes from a study of identical twins. Study outcomes and limitations: Conclusions came from cross-sectional statistical analysis, not from following the same donors.

This sequence was found in a newborn girl in good health. Sequencing used cord blood.

CDR3 loop: CASSLQSGRGADTQYF. The CDR3 DNA sequence: TGCGCCAGCAGCTTGCAATCCGGGAGGGGTGCAGATACGCAGTATTTT. V and J are TRBV5-1 and TRBJ2-3; 8 positions agree with TRBD2. Germline V gives CDR1 SGHRS, CDR2 YFSETQ. The V and J ends lost 1 base and 4 bases, in that order; junction bases with no gene match: 8. CDR3 length equals 16 residues.